This TCR beta chain was sequenced in a study of T cells after yellow fever vaccination. Across the whole study: Fractions low in cell number were prepared with SMART-Seq v4 Ultra Low Input.

Regarding the study as a whole: Subsequent booster samples again held most clones from primary vaccination (less than 98% CD4, about 86% CD8).

The 5'RACE template-switching step produced TCR cDNA and added a universal primer site and UMIs. TCRdb redid the calling of the 5' RACE reads with MiXCR, one entry per CDR3 protein. The table includes more than 300,000 distinct CDR3 sequences, 6.8% detected once. This clonotype was detected a few times. Its antigen remains unidentified. Sequenced here: PBMCs, sampled around 45 days after the first yellow fever vaccination. The origin of this receptor is a man younger than 35 who received the YFV17D yellow fever vaccine.

For the CDR3, the DNA is TGTGCCAGCAGCTCGGCCCTCGGACAGGGGACGGCCGGGGAGCTGTTTTTT. Amino acid sequence: CASSSALGQGTAGELFF. J is TRBJ2-2 and V is TRBV7-9; 9 bases align to TRBD1. Germline V gene sequence: CDR1 SEHNR, CDR2 FQNEAQ (reference sequence). J lost 6 bases, V lost 4 bases, and 12 bases had no gene match. The CDR3 runs to 17 residues. The full variable domain, its missing parts supplied by reference TRBV7-9 and TRBJ2-2, is DTGVSQNPRHKITKRGQNVTFRCDPISEHNRLYWYRQTLGQGPEFLTYFQNEAQLEKSRLLSDRFSAERPKGSFSTLEIQRTEQGDSAMYLCASSSALGQGTAGELFFGEGSRLTVL.